The sequence of this T cell receptor (beta chain) was determined in a study of cytomegalovirus exposure and HLA in healthy donors (dated by TCRdb to between 2016 and 2019). Notes on the research overall: An earlier analysis of several hundred of the donors reported about 300 Gb of sequence data and 95 million to 120 million unique TCR beta sequences obtained from roughly 180 million T cells. The study was designed to test whether signatures of past pathogen exposure could be identified by cataloging public T cell receptors. The study combined high-throughput TCR immunosequencing, statistical association of individual TCRs with disease status, and machine learning to predict cytomegalovirus infection status. All discovery cohort repertoires had been generated on a single sequencing platform. In the later analysis, no new phenotypic data were used to find candidate immune exposures; instead, reliance was placed on TCR beta sequences and their occurrence across donors. Of the roughly 430 genotyped donors, over 65% fell in the genetic ancestry cluster associated with self-reported Caucasian donors. The study profiled the T cell repertoires of some 610 subjects by immunosequencing and related them to cytomegalovirus serostatus. In a later genetic analysis, genome-wide SNP genotypes for about 55% of the roughly 700 donors were used, and that subset was treated as a discovery cohort. Alongside the repertoire data, information on donor age, sex, ethnicity and CMV serostatus was compiled. An early release covering around 630 HLA-typed donors comprised 300 to 350 gigabases of sequencing data and approximately 80 million unique TCR sequences. On average, roughly 200,000 unique TCR beta nucleotide sequences were sequenced per donor among roughly 430 genotyped donors of the cohort, with about 17% of those sequences being non-productive. In a later analysis, previously published TCR beta repertoires from about 640 donors were re-analyzed and high-resolution HLA genotyping was added so that TCR occurrence patterns could be studied. Roughly five DR-DQ haplotypes were handled as single units for association and clustering because linkage in the cohort was strong. An earlier analysis of about 620 of the donors applied high-throughput TCR beta sequencing to assess whether each TCR beta V gene segment acted as functional or pseudogenic. Both class I and class II loci were covered by HLA typing, at four-digit resolution. Typing coverage differed by locus: A, B, C, DRB1 and DQB1 were typed in about 620-630 donors, DQA1 in 500 to 550, DPA1 in roughly 590, and DPB1 in roughly 470. Besides the first cohort of some 670 subjects, a separate validation cohort made up of 90 to 150 different subjects was used.

The germline V and J ends show losses of 4 bases and 5 bases respectively, and no gene match explains 7 bases of the junction. The CDR3 goes from the cysteine to the phenylalanine over 15 residues. Just the 45-base CDR3 DNA is kept, in frame starting at base 1. Taken from the germline V gene, the CDR1 and CDR2 loops are SGHRS and YFSETQ. Study-wide conclusions, independent of this receptor: The classifier was reported to diagnose cytomegalovirus status with high specificity and sensitivity in both the original and validation cohorts. Some IMGT-functional V segments, including TRBV6-2 and TRBV6-3, could not be distinguished by the 87-base-pair reads and were therefore excluded. A few of the identified cytomegalovirus-associated TCR beta chains were confirmed in vitro to be specific for cytomegalovirus antigens. The cohort was sequenced for TCR beta chains only, and without alpha or paired-chain data the features that could be detected were limited. Because counts were too low, roughly 16 rarely observed V segments, including chromosome 9 orphons, were excluded from the earlier analysis of around 590 of the donors. Immune exposure information for the cohort was limited to CMV serostatus. A cluster of highly shared sequence variants was judged likely to represent a technical artifact of the sequencing pipeline. Sequencing depth was assumed to be roughly uniform across donors in the presence/absence analyses, though that assumption may not hold. An association between a missense DCLRE1C variant and V-gene and J-gene trimming of TCR beta chains was found in a later genetic analysis and replicated in an independent cohort. Most CMV-associated TCR beta chains appeared to be HLA-restricted in a later analysis, and the HLA associations seemed to be driven largely by CMV exposure. Most TCR sequences were seen in very few donors, while some public TCRs were found in many individuals. Because HLA typing was missing for some donors at each locus, association tests included only the typed subset. Correlated functional status among segregating V segments might be attributable to linkage disequilibrium, but an unknown experimental factor could not be ruled out. In a later genetic analysis, fewer N-insertions in productive TCRs were reported among donors in an Asian-associated ancestry cluster than the roughly 710-donor mean. In an earlier analysis of around 600 of the donors, most TCR beta V segments appeared in productive rearrangements about 87% or about 30% of the time, broadly matching IMGT annotations. In a later analysis, around 15,000 TCR beta sequences were associated with specific HLA alleles at a false discovery rate of 0.05. In a later analysis, several top co-occurrence clusters were reported to appear linked to parvovirus B19, influenza, CMV and Epstein-Barr virus. Assigning TCR associations to individual alleles was difficult when HLA alleles, especially DR and DQ, strongly co-occurred. A later analysis found that TCR association rates varied across HLA loci, with DRB1 alleles showing the most associated TCRs and HLA-C alleles the fewest. A further reported finding was that TCR beta sequences accurately predicted the HLA-A and HLA-B alleles for most subjects in the first cohort. The authors suggested that the approach could potentially be extended to other disease states and immunological phenotypes. The study gave a list of 150 to 200 TCR beta chains associated with cytomegalovirus. In a later analysis, HLA-associated TCR beta chains showed more clonal expansion and lower generation probabilities than non-associated chains that were equally common.

Library prep was done by the immunoSEQ multiplex PCR assay. A mixture of 60 forward primers for TCR Vbeta segments and 13 reverse primers for TCR Jbeta segments was used in the multiplex PCR. The CDR3 region of rearranged TCR beta genes was amplified from genomic DNA by a multiplex PCR assay. Amplified TCR beta libraries were sequenced as 87-base-pair reads on the Illumina HiSeq System. For the original study's pipeline: A later analysis tallied around 87 million unique TCR beta chains across the 666 repertoires, and approximately 9.9 million of those chains were shared by two or more donors. Raw reads were error-corrected and collapsed into unique sequences by a nearest-neighbor algorithm in which closely related sequences were merged to remove PCR and sequencing errors. CDR3 sequences were aligned to IMGT reference sequences to assign V, D and J gene segments. For a sequence to be retained, at least a six-nucleotide match to both a V gene segment and a J gene segment was required. A rearrangement was called productive if the CDR3 had no stop codons and remained in frame with V and J, and every other rearrangement was called non-productive. CDR3 was defined according to IMGT convention as the region running from the second conserved V-encoded cysteine to the conserved J-encoded phenylalanine. The earlier analysis of about 610 of the donors excluded any sequence lacking an unambiguous match to a single V gene segment. In an earlier analysis of around 590 of the donors, a V segment was called functional when productive rearrangements were above 56.7%, and segregating when the standard deviation between donors exceeded 5%. A statistical classification framework was built to diagnose cytomegalovirus status from the catalog of TCR beta chain sequences. In a later analysis, TCR nucleotide sequences were compared against IMGT/GENE-DB human TR gene sequences so that V and J genes could be assigned. In a later analysis, CDR3 sequences and most-parsimonious VDJ recombination scenarios were assigned using the TCRdist pipeline. In a later analysis, every TCR beta chain was defined by the combination of its CDR3 amino acid sequence and its V-gene family, and reads without a unique V-gene family were dropped. A later analysis removed nearly 600 highly shared, low-generation-probability nucleotide sequences to deal with suspected cross-contamination and a sequencing artifact. In a later analysis, a clonal expansion index was calculated for each public chain from normalized within-repertoire ranks of inferred template counts. Generation probabilities in a later analysis came from a VDJ recombination model fitted to out-of-frame rearrangements, and those results were checked against IGoR. A later analysis scored TCR-TCR, TCR-HLA and TCR-CMV co-occurrence with hypergeometric tests, applying a repertoire-size bias correction to TCR pairs. False discovery rates were estimated in a later analysis by permuting HLA or CMV assignments 20 times. A later analysis grouped co-occurring TCRs with DBSCAN, adding TCRdist sequence similarity when clustering within HLA-allele-positive subsets. For co-occurrence clustering, repertoires with fewer than 30,000 or more than 120,000 public chains were excluded, along with several repertoires with anomalous nucleotide sharing. TCRdb stores this immuneACCESS table with in-frame sequences only. Part of the clones is absent; in the studies checked, under half of the shortfall reflects unresolved V genes, and no reason is known for the rest. V and J calls plus clone size are reproduced from that table; the DNA served to infer D and trimming. The record for this sample contains 50,000 or so clones. Of the sample, roughly an eighth is held by the ten largest clones.

The cohort was made up of 500 to 850 healthy bone marrow donors. At the time of sampling, every cohort member was nominally healthy, though immune exposures that went unrecorded were likely present. The donor was CMV seropositive and was included in the group of 250 to 350 seropositive cohort members. Every donor gave a peripheral blood sample, and the peripheral blood mononuclear cells from that sample were used for TCR beta sequencing. Genomic DNA was extracted from the blood cell samples with the Qiagen DNeasy Blood Extraction Kit. Comment on this clone: The specificity of this receptor is unknown.

Source material: PBMCs. This TCR derives from a woman aged 60 to 75 in good health and CMV-seropositive. The chain uses TRBV5-1 and TRBJ2-5; the central 11 bases match TRBD1. The CDR3 protein sequence reads: CASSPGTGGKETQYF. The bases are TGCGCCAGCAGCCCCGGGACAGGGGGTAAGGAGACCCAGTACTTC.